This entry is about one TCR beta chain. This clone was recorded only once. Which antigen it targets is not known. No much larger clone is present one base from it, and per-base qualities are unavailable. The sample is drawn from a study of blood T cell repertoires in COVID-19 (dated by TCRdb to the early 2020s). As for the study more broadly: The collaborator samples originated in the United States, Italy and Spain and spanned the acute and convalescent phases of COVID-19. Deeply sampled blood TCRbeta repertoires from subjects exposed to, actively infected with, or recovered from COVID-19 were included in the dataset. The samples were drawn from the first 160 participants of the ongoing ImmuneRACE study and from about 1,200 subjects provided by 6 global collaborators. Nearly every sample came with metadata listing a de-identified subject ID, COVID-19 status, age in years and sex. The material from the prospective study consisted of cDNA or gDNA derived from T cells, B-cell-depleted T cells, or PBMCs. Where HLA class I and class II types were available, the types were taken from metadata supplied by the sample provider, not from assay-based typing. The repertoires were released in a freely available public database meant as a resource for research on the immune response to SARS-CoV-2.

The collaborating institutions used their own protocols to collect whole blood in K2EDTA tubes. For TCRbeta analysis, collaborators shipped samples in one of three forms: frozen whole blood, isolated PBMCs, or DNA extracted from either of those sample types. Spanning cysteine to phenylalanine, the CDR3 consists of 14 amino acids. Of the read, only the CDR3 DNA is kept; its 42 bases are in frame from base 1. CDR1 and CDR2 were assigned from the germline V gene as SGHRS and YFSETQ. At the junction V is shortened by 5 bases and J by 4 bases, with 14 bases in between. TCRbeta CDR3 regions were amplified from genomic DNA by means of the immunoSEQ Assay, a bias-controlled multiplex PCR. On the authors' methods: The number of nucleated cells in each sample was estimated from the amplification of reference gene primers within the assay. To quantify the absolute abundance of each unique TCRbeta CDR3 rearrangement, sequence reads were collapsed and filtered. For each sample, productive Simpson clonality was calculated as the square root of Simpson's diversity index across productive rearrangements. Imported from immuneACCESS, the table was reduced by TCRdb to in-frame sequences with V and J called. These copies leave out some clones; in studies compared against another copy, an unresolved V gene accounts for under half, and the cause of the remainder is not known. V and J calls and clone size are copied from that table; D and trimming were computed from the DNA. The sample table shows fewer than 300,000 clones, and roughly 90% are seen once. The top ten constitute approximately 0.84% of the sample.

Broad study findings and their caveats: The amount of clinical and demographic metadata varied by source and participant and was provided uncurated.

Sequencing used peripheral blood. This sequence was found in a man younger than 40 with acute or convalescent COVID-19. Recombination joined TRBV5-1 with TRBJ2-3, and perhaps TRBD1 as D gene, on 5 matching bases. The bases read TGCGCCAGCAGAATCGCAGGGTCCCCAGATACGCAGTATTTT. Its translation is CASRIAGSPDTQYF.